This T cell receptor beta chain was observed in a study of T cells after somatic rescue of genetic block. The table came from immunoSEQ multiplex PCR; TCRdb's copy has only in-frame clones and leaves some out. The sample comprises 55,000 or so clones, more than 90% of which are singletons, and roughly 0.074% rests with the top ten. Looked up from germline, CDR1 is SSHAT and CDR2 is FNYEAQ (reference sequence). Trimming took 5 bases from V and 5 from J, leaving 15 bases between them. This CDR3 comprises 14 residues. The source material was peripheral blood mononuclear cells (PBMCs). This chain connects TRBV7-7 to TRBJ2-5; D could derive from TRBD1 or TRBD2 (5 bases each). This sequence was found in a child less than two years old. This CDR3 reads CASSPGTAGETQYF. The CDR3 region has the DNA TGTGCCAGCAGCCCCGGGACCGCTGGGGAGACCCAGTACTTC.